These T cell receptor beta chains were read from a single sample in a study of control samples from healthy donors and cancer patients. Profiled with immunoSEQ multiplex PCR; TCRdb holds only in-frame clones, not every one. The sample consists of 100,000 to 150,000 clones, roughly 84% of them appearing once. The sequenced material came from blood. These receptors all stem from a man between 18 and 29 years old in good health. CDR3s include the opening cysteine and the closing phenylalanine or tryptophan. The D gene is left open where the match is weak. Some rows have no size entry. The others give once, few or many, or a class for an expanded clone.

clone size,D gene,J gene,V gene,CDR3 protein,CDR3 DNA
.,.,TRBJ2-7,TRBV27,CASSLYRYSYEQYF,TGTGCCAGCAGTTTGTACAGGTACTCCTACGAGCAGTACTTC
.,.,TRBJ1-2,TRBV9,CASSGGVVRTRHSNYGYTF,TGTGCCAGCAGCGGCGGGGTGGTTAGGACACGCCACTCTAACTATGGCTACACCTTC
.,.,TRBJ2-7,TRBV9,CASSVGGEQYF,TGTGCCAGCAGCGTAGGGGGCGAGCAGTACTTC
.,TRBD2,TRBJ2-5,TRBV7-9,CASSLGPSGGGETQYF,TGTGCCAGCAGCTTAGGACCTAGCGGTGGAGGGGAGACCCAGTACTTC
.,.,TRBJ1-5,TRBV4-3,CASSQEGGQPQHF,TGCGCCAGCAGCCAAGAGGGGGGCCAGCCCCAGCATTTT
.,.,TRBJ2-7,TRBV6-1,CASSEVSYEQYF,TGTGCCAGCAGTGAGGTCAGCTACGAGCAGTACTTC
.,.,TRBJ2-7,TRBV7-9,CASRPPGTHSYEQYF,TGTGCCAGCAGACCACCCGGGACACACTCCTACGAGCAGTACTTC
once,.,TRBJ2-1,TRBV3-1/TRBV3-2,CASRGIANGNEQFF,TGTGCCAGCCGGGGGATAGCGAACGGCAATGAGCAGTTCTTC
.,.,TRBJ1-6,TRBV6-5,CASSPGGSYNSPLHF,TGTGCCAGCAGTCCTGGGGGCTCCTATAATTCACCCCTCCACTTT
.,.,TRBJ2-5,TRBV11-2,CASSPEGGGEAETQYF,TGTGCCAGCAGCCCAGAAGGGGGGGGCGAGGCAGAGACCCAGTACTTC
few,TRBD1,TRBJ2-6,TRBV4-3,CASSRDSSGANVLTF,TGCGCCAGCAGCCGGGACAGCTCTGGGGCCAACGTCCTGACTTTC
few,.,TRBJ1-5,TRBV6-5,CASTQGSQPQHF,TGTGCCAGCACCCAGGGGTCGCAGCCCCAGCATTTT
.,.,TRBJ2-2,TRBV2,CASTREDRDTGELFF,TGTGCCAGCACTCGTGAGGACAGAGACACCGGGGAGCTGTTTTTT
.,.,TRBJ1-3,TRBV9,CASSVELTANPSGNTIYF,TGTGCCAGCAGCGTAGAACTTACAGCAAACCCCTCTGGAAACACCATATATTTT
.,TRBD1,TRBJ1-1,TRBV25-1,CASNTGGTEAFF,TGTGCCAGCAATACAGGGGGAACTGAAGCTTTCTTT
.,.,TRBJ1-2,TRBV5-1,CASSPALTGDNYGYTF,TGCGCCAGCAGCCCTGCCCTGACAGGCGATAACTATGGCTACACCTTC
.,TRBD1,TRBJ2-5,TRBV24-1,CATSEPTRGQRETQYF,TGTGCCACCAGTGAGCCTACTCGGGGACAGAGAGAGACCCAGTACTTC
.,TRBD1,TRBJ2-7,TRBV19,CASSIIYGPDRGTLYEQYF,TGTGCCAGTAGTATTATTTATGGGCCGGACAGGGGCACGTTATACGAGCAGTACTTC
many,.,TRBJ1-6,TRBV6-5,CASSFTNSPLHF,TGTGCCAGCAGTTTCACCAATTCACCCCTCCACTTT
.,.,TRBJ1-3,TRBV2,CASSGEVSGNTIYF,TGTGCCAGCAGTGGCGAGGTCTCTGGAAACACCATATATTTT
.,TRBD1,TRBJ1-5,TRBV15,CATSTDRAGQPQHF,TGTGCCACCAGCACCGACAGGGCAGGTCAGCCCCAGCATTTT
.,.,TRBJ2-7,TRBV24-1,CENRGGGDEQYF,TGTGAAAACCGCGGTGGGGGCGACGAGCAGTACTTC
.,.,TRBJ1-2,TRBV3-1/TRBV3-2,CASSQDREVAGYTF,TGTGCCAGCAGCCAAGACAGGGAGGTGGCTGGCTACACCTTC
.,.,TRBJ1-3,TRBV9,CASSVSTGPGNTIYF,TGTGCCAGCAGCGTTTCGACAGGCCCTGGAAACACCATATATTTT
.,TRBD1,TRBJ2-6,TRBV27,CASSLGTGRAGANVLTF,TGTGCCAGCAGTCTCGGGACAGGGAGGGCTGGGGCCAACGTCCTGACTTTC
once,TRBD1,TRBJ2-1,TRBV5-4,CASSLGGQGAWNEQFF,TGTGCCAGCAGCTTGGGGGGACAGGGGGCGTGGAATGAGCAGTTCTTC
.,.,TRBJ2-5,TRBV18,CASSPPGAGETQYF,TGTGCCAGCTCACCTCCGGGAGCGGGAGAGACCCAGTACTTC
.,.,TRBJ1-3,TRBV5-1,CASSLTGDRGNTIYF,TGCGCCAGCAGCTTGACGGGCGACAGAGGAAACACCATATATTTT
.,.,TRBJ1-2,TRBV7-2,CASSPSVTADYGYTF,TGTGCCAGCAGCCCAAGCGTCACGGCAGACTATGGCTACACCTTC
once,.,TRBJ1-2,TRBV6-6,CASSYQSHRDNYGYTF,TGTGCCAGCAGTTACCAGTCCCACAGGGACAACTATGGCTACACCTTC
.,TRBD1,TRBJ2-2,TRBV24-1,CATSPPGQGNTGELFF,TGTGCCACCTCCCCACCGGGACAGGGAAACACCGGGGAGCTGTTTTTT
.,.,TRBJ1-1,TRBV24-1,CATSDFRLFPEAFF,TGTGCCACCAGTGATTTCCGCCTTTTTCCTGAAGCTTTCTTT
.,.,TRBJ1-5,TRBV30,CAWSNNNQPQHF,TGTGCCTGGAGCAACAACAATCAGCCCCAGCATTTT
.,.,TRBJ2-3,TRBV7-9,CASSLLDSLTTDTQYF,TGTGCCAGCAGCTTATTGGACTCCCTGACCACAGATACGCAGTATTTT
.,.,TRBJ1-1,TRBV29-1,CSVYRQAINTEAFF,TGCAGCGTTTATCGACAGGCCATTAACACTGAAGCTTTCTTT
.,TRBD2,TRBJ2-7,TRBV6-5,CASSYYASGPTNEQYF,TGTGCCAGCAGTTACTATGCTAGCGGGCCCACCAACGAGCAGTACTTC
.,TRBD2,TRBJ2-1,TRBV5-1,CASSLNAGTKGYNEQFF,TGCGCCAGCAGCTTGAATGCCGGGACTAAGGGATACAATGAGCAGTTCTTC
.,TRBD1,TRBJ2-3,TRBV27,CASSSTFGTGALTDTQYF,TGTGCCAGCAGTTCAACCTTCGGGACAGGGGCCTTAACAGATACGCAGTATTTT
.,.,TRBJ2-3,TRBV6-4,CASSDSRGADTQYF,TGTGCCAGCAGTGACTCAAGGGGCGCAGATACGCAGTATTTT
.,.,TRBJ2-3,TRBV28,CASSLVAPSTDTQYF,TGTGCCAGCAGTTTAGTAGCCCCCAGCACAGATACGCAGTATTTT
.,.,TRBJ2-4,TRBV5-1,CASSQGWDGAKNIQYF,TGCGCCAGCAGCCAGGGGTGGGACGGGGCCAAAAACATTCAGTACTTC
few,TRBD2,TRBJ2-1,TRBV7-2,CASSLVGTSGEQFF,TGTGCCAGCAGCTTAGTGGGGACTAGTGGTGAGCAGTTCTTC
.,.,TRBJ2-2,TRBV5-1,CASSLGSNTGELFF,TGCGCCAGCAGCTTGGGTTCGAACACCGGGGAGCTGTTTTTT
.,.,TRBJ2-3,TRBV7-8,CASSLIDADTQYF,TGTGCCAGCAGCTTAATAGATGCGGATACGCAGTATTTT
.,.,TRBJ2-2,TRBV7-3,CASRGGNTGELFF,TGTGCCAGCAGAGGGGGGAACACCGGGGAGCTGTTTTTT
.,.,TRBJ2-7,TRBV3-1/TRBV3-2,CASSLQDILLSSSYEQYF,TGTGCCAGCAGCCTGCAGGACATCCTACTTTCAAGCTCCTACGAGCAGTACTTC
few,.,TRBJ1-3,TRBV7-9,CASGTTESGNTIYF,TGTGCCAGCGGCACCACGGAGTCTGGAAACACCATATATTTT
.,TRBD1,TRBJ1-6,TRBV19,CASRQGNSPLHF,TGTGCCAGTAGACAGGGGAATTCACCCCTCCACTTT
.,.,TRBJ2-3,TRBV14,CASSLTPGPVKSQYF,TGTGCCAGCAGCCTCACCCCCGGACCTGTAAAGTCGCAGTATTTT
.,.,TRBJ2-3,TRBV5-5,CASSLLGGVGTDTQYF,TGTGCCAGCAGCTTGCTTGGCGGAGTTGGGACAGATACGCAGTATTTT
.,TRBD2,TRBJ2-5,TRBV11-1,CASGPGELAGAETQYF,TGTGCCAGCGGACCGGGGGAACTAGCGGGAGCTGAGACCCAGTACTTC